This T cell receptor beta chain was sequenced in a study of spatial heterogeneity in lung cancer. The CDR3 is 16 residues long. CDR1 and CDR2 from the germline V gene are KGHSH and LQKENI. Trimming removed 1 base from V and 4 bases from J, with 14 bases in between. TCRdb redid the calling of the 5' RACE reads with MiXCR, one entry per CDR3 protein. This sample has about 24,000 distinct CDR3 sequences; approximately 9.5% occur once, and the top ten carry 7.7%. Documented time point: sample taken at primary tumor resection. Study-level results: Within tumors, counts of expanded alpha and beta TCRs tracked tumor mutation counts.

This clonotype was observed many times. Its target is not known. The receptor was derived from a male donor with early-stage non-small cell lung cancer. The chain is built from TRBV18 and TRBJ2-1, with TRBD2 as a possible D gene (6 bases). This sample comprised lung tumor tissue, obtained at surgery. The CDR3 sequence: CASSPLWAGKYNEQFF. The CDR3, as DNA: TGTGCCAGCTCACCACTATGGGCGGGAAAATACAATGAGCAGTTCTTC. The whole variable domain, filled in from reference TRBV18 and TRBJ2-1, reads NAGVMQNPRHLVRRRGQEARLRCSPMKGHSHVYWYRQLPEEGLKFMVYLQKENIIDESGMPKERFSAEFPKEGPSILRIQQVVRGDSAAYFCASSPLWAGKYNEQFFGPGTRLTVL.